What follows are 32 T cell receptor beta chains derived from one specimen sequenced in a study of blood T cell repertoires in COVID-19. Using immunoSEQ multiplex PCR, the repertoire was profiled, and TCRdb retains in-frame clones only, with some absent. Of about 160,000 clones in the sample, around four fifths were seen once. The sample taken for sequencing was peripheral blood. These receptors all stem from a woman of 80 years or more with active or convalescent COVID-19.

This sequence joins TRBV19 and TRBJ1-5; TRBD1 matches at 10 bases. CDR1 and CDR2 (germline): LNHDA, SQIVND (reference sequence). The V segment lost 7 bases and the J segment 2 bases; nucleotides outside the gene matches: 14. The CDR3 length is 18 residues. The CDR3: CASIPRDRGLIGNQPQHF. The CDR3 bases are TGTGCCAGTATCCCGCGGGACAGGGGACTGATTGGCAATCAGCCCCAGCATTTT.

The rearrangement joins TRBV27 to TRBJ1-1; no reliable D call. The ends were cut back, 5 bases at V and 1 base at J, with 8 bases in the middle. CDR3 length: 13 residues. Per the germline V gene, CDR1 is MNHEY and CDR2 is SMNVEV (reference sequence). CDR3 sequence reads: CASSTRRNTEAFF. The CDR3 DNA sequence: TGTGCCAGCAGTACCAGAAGGAACACTGAAGCTTTCTTT.

CDR3 amino acids: CSARTGYGYTF. The CDR3 DNA reads TGCAGTGCTAGAACGGGCTATGGCTACACCTTC. The chain couples TRBV20-1 to TRBJ1-2; no firm D call. Germline loops: CDR1 DFQATT, CDR2 SNEGSKA (reference sequence). This CDR3 region has 11 residues. The ends were cut back, 2 bases at V and 4 bases at J, with 5 bases in the middle.

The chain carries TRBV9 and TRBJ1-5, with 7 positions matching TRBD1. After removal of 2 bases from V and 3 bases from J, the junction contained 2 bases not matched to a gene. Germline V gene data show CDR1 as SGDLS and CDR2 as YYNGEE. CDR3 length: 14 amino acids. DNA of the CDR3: TGTGCCAGCAGCGTGGGACAGAACAATCAGCCCCAGCATTTT. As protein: CASSVGQNNQPQHF.

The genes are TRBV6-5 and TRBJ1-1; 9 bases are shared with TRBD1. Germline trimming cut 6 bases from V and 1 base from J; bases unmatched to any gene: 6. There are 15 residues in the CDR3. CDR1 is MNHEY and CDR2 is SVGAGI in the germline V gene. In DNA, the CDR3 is TGTGCCAGCAGAAGGGACAGGGTCGGGAACACTGAAGCTTTCTTT. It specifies CASRRDRVGNTEAFF.

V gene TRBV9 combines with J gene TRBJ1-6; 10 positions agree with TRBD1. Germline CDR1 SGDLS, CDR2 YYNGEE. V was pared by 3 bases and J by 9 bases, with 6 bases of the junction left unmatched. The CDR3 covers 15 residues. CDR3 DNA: TGTGCCAGCAGCGCGGACAGGGGGTGGGCTTCACCCCTCCACTTT. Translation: CASSADRGWASPLHF.

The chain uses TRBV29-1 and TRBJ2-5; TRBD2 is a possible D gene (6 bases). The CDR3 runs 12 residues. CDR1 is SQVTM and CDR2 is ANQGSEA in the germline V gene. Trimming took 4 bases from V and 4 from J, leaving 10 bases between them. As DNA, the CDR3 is TGCAGCGTTGTGGGGGGTTCAGAGACCCAGTACTTC. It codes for CSVVGGSETQYF.

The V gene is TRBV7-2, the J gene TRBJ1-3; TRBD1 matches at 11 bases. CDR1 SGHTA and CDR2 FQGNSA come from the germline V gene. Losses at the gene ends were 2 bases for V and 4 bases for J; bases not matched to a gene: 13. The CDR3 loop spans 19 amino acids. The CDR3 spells CASSLQYSGTGGGGNTIYF. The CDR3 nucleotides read TGTGCCAGCAGCTTACAATATTCTGGGACAGGGGGAGGAGGAAACACCATATATTTT. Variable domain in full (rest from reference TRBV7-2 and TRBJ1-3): GAGVSQSPSNKVTEKGKDVELRCDPISGHTALYWYRQSLGQGLEFLIYFQGNSAPDKSGLPSDRFSAERTGGSVSTLTIQRTQQEDSAVYLCASSLQYSGTGGGGNTIYFGEGSWLTVV.

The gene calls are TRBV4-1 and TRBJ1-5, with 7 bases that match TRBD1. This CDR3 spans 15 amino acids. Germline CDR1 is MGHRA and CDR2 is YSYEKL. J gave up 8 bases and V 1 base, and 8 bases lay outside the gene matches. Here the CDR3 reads CASSQVRTGEKPQHF. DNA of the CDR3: TGCGCCAGCAGCCAAGTGAGAACAGGGGAAAAGCCCCAGCATTTT.

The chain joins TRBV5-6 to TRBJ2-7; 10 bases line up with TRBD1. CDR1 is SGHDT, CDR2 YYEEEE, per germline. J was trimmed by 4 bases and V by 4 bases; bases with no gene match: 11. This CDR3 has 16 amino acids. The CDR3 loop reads CASSVRTGGGGYEQYF. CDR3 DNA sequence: TGTGCCAGCAGCGTACGGACAGGGGGTGGAGGATACGAGCAGTACTTC.

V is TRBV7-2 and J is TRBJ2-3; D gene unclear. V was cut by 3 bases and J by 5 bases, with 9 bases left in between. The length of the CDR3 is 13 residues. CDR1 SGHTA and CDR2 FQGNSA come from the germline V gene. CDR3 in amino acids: CASSFSSLDTQYF. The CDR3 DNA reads TGTGCCAGCAGCTTCTCTAGTTTAGATACGCAGTATTTT.

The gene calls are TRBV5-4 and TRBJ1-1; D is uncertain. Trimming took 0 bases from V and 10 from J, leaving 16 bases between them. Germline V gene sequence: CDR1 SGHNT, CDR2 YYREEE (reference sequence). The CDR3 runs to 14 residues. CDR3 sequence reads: CASSLGVRGLGAFF. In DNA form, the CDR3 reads TGTGCCAGCAGCTTGGGGGTGAGAGGCCTCGGAGCTTTCTTT. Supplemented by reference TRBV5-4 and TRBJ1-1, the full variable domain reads ETGVTQSPTHLIKTRGQQVTLRCSSQSGHNTVSWYQQALGQGPQFIFQYYREEENGRGNFPPRFSGLQFPNYSSELNVNALELDDSALYLCASSLGVRGLGAFFGQGTRLTVV.

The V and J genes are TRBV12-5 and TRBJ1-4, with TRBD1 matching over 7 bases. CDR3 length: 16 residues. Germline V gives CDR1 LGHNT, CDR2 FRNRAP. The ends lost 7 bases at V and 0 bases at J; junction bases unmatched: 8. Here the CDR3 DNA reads TGTGCTAGTGCCCGAGGACAGGCGGCAACTAATGAAAAACTGTTTTTT. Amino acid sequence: CASARGQAATNEKLFF.

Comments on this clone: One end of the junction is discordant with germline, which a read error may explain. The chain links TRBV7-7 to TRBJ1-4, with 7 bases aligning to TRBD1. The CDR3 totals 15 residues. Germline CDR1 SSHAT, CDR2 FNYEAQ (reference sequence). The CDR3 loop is CASSPDTTGAEKLFF. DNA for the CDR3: TGTGCTAGCAGCCCCGACACTACAGGGGCTGAAAAACTGTTTTTT.

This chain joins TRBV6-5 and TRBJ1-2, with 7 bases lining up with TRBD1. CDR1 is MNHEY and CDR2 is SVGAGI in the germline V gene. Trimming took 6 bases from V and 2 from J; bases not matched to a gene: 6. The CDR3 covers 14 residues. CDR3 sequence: CASRRGQPNYGYTF. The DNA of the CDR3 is TGTGCCAGCAGGCGGGGACAGCCGAACTATGGCTACACCTTC.

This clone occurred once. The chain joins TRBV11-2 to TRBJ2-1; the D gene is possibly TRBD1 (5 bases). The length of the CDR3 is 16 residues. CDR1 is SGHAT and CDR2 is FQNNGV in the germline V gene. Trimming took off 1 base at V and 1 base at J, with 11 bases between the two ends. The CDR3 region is CASSLGGRGSYNEQFF. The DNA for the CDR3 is TGTGCCAGCAGCTTAGGGGGTAGGGGTTCCTACAATGAGCAGTTCTTC.

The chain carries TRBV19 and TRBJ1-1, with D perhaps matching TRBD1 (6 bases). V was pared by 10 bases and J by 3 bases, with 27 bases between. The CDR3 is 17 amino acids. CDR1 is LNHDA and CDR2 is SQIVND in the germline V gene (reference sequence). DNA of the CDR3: TGTGCCACCCCAGAAGGGGGGGTATATGGACCGGACACTGAAGCTTTCTTT. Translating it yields CATPEGGVYGPDTEAFF.

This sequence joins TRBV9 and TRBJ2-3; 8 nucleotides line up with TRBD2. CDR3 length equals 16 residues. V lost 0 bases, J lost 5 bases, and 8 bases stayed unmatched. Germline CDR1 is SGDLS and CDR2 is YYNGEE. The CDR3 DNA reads TGTGCCAGCAGCGTAGTAGGCGGGGGGTCTGGAGATACGCAGTATTTT. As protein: CASSVVGGGSGDTQYF.

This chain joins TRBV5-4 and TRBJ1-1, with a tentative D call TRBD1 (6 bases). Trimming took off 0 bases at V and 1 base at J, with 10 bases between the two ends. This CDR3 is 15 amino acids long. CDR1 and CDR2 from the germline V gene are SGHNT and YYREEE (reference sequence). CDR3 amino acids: CASSLGLGANTEAFF. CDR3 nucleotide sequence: TGTGCCAGCAGCTTGGGTTTGGGGGCGAACACTGAAGCTTTCTTT.

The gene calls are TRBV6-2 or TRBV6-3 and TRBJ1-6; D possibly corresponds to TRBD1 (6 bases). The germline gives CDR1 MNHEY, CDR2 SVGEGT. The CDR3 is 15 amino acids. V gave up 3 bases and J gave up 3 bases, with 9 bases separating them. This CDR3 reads CASSYGDNYNSPLHF. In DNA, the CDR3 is TGTGCCAGCAGTTATGGGGACAACTATAATTCACCCCTCCACTTT.

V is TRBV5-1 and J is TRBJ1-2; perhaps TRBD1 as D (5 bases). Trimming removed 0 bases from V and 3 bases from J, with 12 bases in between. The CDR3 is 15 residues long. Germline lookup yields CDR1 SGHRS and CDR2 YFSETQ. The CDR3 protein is CASSLALGRDYGYTF. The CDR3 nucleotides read TGCGCCAGCAGCTTGGCCCTGGGCAGGGACTATGGCTACACCTTC.

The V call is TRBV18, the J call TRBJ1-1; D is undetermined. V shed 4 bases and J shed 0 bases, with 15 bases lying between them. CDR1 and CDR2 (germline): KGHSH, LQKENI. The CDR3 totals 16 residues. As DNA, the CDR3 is TGTGCCAGCTCACAATCAGTATTTCAAATGAACACTGAAGCTTTCTTT. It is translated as CASSQSVFQMNTEAFF. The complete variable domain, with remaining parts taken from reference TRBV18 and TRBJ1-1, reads NAGVMQNPRHLVRRRGQEARLRCSPMKGHSHVYWYRQLPEEGLKFMVYLQKENIIDESGMPKERFSAEFPKEGPSILRIQQVVRGDSAAYFCASSQSVFQMNTEAFFGQGTRLTVV.

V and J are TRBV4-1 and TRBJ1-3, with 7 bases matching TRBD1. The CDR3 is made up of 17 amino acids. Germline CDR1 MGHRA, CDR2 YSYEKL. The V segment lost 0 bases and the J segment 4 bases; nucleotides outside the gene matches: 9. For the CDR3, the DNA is TGCGCCAGCAGCCAAGAAAGTACACAGGGGCCGGGAAACACCATATATTTT. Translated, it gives CASSQESTQGPGNTIYF.

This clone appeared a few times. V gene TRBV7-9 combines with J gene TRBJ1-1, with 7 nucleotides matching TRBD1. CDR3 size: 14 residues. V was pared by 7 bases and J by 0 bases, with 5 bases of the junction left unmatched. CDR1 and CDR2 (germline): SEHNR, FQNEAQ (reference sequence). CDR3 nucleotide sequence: TGTGCCAGCACCGCACAGGGGTTGAACACTGAAGCTTTCTTT. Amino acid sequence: CASTAQGLNTEAFF. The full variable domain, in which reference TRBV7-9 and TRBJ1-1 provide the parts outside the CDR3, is DTGVSQNPRHKITKRGQNVTFRCDPISEHNRLYWYRQTLGQGPEFLTYFQNEAQLEKSRLLSDRFSAERPKGSFSTLEIQRTEQGDSAMYLCASTAQGLNTEAFFGQGTRLTVV.

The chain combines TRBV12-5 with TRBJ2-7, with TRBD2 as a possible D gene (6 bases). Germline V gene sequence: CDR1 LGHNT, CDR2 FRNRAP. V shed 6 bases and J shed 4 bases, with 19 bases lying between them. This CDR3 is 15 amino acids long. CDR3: CASGRRGPGVYEQYF. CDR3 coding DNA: TGTGCTAGTGGCCGCCGGGGACCGGGAGTTTACGAGCAGTACTTC. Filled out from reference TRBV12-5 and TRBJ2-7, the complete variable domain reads DARVTQTPRHKVTEMGQEVTMRCQPILGHNTVFWYRQTMMQGLELLAYFRNRAPLDDSGMPKDRFSAEMPDATLATLKIQPSEPRDSAVYFCASGRRGPGVYEQYFGPGTRLTVT.

The chain's CDR3 is CASLRQTCGGQPQHF. Written as DNA, the CDR3 is TGTGCCAGCCTTAGGCAGACTTGCGGTGGTCAGCCCCAGCATTTT. This chain uses TRBV21-1 with TRBJ1-5. TRBV21-1 is recorded as a pseudogene. The CDR3 length is 15 residues.

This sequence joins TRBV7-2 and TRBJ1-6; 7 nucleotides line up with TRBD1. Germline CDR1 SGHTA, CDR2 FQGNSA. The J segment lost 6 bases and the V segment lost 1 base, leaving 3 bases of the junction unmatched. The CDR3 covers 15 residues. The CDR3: CASSLEGTVNSPLHF. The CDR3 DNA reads TGTGCCAGCAGCTTAGAAGGGACAGTTAATTCACCCCTCCACTTT.

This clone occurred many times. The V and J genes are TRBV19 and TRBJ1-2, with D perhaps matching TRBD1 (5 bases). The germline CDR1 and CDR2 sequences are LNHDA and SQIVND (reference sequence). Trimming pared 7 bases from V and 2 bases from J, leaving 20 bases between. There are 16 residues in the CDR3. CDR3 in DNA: TGTGCCAGTACCGCTGGGGTCGGGGGGTCCAACTATGGCTACACCTTC. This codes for CASTAGVGGSNYGYTF.

Written as DNA, the CDR3 is TGTGCCAGCAGTTCGACTCCTAACCCAGGAAACACCATATATTTT. It is translated as CASSSTPNPGNTIYF. The chain links TRBV6-5 to TRBJ1-3; D call uncertain. The V gene lost 4 bases and the J gene lost 4 bases, with 14 bases spanning the gap. In germline, CDR1 is MNHEY, CDR2 SVGAGI. The CDR3 sequence is 15 residues long.

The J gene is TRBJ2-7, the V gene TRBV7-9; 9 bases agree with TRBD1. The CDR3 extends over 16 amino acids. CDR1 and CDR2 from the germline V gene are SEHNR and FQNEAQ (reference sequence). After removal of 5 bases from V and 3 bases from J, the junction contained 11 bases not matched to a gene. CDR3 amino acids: CASSQGQGIYDYEQYF. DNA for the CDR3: TGTGCCAGCAGCCAGGGACAGGGAATCTATGACTACGAGCAGTACTTC.

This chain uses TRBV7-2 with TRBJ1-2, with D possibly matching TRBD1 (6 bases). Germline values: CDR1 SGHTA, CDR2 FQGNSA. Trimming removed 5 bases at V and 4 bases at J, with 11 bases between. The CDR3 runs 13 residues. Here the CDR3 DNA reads TGTGCCAGCAGCCTTGACAGGAGCTATGGCTACACCTTC. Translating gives CASSLDRSYGYTF.

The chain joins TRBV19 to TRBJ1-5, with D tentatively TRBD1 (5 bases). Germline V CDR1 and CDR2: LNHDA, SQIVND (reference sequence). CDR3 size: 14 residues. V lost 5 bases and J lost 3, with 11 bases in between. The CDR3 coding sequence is TGTGCCAGTAGTCAAGACAGCCTCAATCAGCCCCAGCATTTT. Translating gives CASSQDSLNQPQHF.